This T cell receptor (beta chain) stems from a study of persistence of HIV-infected CD4 T cells (TCRdb year 2020). In terms of the full investigation: CMV- and HIV-1 Gag-responding CD4+ T cells were isolated from ART-treated individuals so that antigen-driven clonal expansion of HIV-1-infected cells could be examined. Participants had been on suppressive ART for a median of roughly 8 years. Peripheral blood samples of up to 180 mL were collected at multiple time points, except for a couple of participants, who underwent leukapheresis at a single time point. TCRbeta sequencing assessed the clonality of all cells in each sorted population, while proviral sequencing assessed the clonality of infected cells. For the TCR cluster analysis across participants, about 8 participants were included for CMV and 7 participants for Gag.

The sample's treatment or condition label, decoded: suppressive antiretroviral therapy. Cells were stimulated with lysates of CMV-infected fibroblasts at roughly 9.1 ug/mL. Memory populations depleted of antigen-responding cells were obtained by sorting nonresponding CD40L-negative CD69-negative CD45RO-high memory CD4+ T cells. Participants were HIV-1-infected adults who started suppressive ART during chronic infection. Plasma HIV-1 RNA had been undetectable (below 50 copies/mL) in participants for at least 4 years. To be included, participants needed a CD4+ T cell count above 400 cells/uL and a positive CMV serology. Before stimulation, PBMCs were isolated using density centrifugation and depleted of CD8+ T cells. For 15 to 20 hours, the CD8-depleted PBMCs were stimulated with anti-CD28/CD49d costimulation, a CD40-blocking antibody, and enfuvirtide to prevent new infections. Cell sorting was done on a Beckman Coulter MoFlo Legacy or XDP sorter, and dead cells were excluded with propidium iodide. Genomic DNA was extracted using the QIAamp DNA Mini Kit for samples with more than one million cells and using the Quick-DNA Microprep Kit for all other samples.

The immunoSEQ hsTCRB assay version 4, run in survey mode, was used to sequence TCRbeta repertoires from genomic DNA. Genomic DNA was diluted to around 9.4 ng/uL, using up to roughly 1 ug per sample for TCRbeta sequencing. The authors processed their data as follows. TCRbeta data analysis was done in ImmunoSeq Analyzer 3.0, and diversity was calculated on productive nucleotide rearrangements. The improved Chao index was used to estimate lower-bound TCR diversity, and the Gini coefficient was used to estimate clonality using the Immunarch R package. Nucleotide rearrangements that differed but encoded the same CDR3beta amino acid sequence were counted as separate clonotypes. Differential abundance analysis found TCRbeta sequences that were significantly enriched in antigen-responding cells compared with anti-CD3/anti-CD28-activated cells. TCRs were clustered by predicted peptide-MHC specificity with GLIPH2, both within individual participants and across merged participant data sets. TCRdb carries this immuneACCESS record with in-frame sequences only. Its versions omit some clonotypes, under half of them owing to an unresolved V gene in the studies checked, with the rest unexplained. That table gives V, J and clone size, and the DNA gave D and trimming. Within this sample are more than 45,000 clones, with more than 70% of them counted one time only. Jointly, the top ten make up 2.5% to 3% of the sample.

V is cut by 8 bases and J by 7 bases, and the space between the germline ends is 20 bases. Sequences MNHEY (CDR1) and SVGAGI (CDR2) are obtained from the germline V gene. The CDR3 goes from the cysteine to the phenylalanine over 15 residues. Just CDR3 DNA is preserved here, 45 bases in frame from base 1. General findings and caveats noted by the study authors: TCRbeta richness in CMV- and Gag-responding cells was significantly lower than in anti-CD3/anti-CD28-responding cells; CMV-responding cells had higher oligoclonality than CD3/CD28-stimulated and Gag-responding cells. Within the same sorted populations, how oligoclonal the TCRs were correlated with how oligoclonal the proviruses were. Enrichment of degenerate expanded CDR3beta sequences was found in antigen-responding cells, suggesting convergent selection of CD4+ responses to CMV and Gag. Only a small number of individuals took part in the study, and only a limited range of antigens was tested. Restriction of bulk TCR analyses to the rare CMV-responding cells that actually carried HIV-1 proviruses was not possible.

A few counts support this clone. The antigen it binds to is not known. Nothing much larger sits one base from this clone, and base qualities are not available. Here the chain combines TRBV6-5 and TRBJ1-4; TRBD1 is a weak D gene call, 6 bases matching. The clonotype was recovered from an adult man with HIV who was CMV-seropositive. The specimen was CD4+ T cells sorted from PBMCs after approximately 18-hour stimulation, collected from a patient who received antiretroviral therapy. In the paper's terms, the cell subset or site label means: CD40L-CD69- CD45RO-high memory CD4 T cells not responding to CMV lysate. The CDR3 corresponds to CASANPPGAGEKLFF. The DNA sequence reads TGTGCCAGCGCTAACCCACCGGGGGCTGGTGAAAAACTGTTTTTT.